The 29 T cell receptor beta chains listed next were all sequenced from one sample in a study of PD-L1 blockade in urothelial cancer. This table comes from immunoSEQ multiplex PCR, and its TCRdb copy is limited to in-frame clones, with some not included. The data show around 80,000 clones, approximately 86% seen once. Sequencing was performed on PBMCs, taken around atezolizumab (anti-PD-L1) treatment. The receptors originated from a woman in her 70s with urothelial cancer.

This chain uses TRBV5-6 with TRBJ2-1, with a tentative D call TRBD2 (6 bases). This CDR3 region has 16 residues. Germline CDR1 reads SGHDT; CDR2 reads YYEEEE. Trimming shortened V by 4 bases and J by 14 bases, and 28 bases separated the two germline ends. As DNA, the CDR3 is TGTGCCAGCAGCACGGGGGACCTGGTTCGGGGTTCGAAGAAGTTCTTC. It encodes CASSTGDLVRGSKKFF.

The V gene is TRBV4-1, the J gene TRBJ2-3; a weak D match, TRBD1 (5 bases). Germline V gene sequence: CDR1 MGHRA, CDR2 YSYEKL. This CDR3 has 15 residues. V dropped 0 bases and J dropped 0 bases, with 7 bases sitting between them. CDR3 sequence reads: CASSQEGQSTDTQYF. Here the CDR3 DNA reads TGCGCCAGCAGCCAAGAGGGGCAAAGCACAGATACGCAGTATTTT.

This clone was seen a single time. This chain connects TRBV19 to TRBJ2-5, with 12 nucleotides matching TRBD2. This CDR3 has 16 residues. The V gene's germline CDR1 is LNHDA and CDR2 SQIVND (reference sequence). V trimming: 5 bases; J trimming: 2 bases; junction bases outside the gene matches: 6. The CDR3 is CASSVTSGRPQETQYF. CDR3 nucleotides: TGTGCCAGTAGTGTGACTAGCGGGAGACCTCAAGAGACCCAGTACTTC.

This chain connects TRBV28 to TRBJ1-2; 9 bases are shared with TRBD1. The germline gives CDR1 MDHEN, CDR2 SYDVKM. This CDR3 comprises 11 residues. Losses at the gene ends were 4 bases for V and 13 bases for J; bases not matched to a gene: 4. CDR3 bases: TGTGCCAGCAGTTCAACAGGGGGCCCCACCTTC. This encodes CASSSTGGPTF.

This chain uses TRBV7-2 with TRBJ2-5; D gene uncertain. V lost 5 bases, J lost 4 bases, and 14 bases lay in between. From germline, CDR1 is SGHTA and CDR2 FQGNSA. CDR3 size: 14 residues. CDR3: CASSPYPRGETQYF. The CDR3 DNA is TGTGCCAGCAGCCCTTACCCTAGAGGAGAGACCCAGTACTTC.

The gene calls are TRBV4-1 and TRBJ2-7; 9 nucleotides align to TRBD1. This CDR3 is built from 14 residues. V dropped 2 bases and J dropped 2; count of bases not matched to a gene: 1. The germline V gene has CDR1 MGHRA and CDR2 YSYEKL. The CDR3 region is CASSQNRGPYEQYF. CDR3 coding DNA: TGCGCCAGCAGCCAAAACAGGGGGCCCTACGAGCAGTACTTC.

CDR3 loop: CASTQGLAGLYEQYF. The CDR3 DNA reads TGTGCCAGCACCCAAGGACTAGCGGGGCTTTACGAGCAGTACTTC. The chain combines TRBV7-2 with TRBJ2-7, with 12 bases aligning to TRBD2. Germline V gene sequence: CDR1 SGHTA, CDR2 FQGNSA. The CDR3 totals 15 residues. Trimming took 7 bases from V and 4 from J; bases not matched to a gene: 8.

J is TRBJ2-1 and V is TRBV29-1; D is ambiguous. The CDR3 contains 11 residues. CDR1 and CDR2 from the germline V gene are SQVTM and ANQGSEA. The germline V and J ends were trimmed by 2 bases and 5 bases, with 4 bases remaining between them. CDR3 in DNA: TGCAGCGTTGAATCTCACAATGAGCAGTTCTTC. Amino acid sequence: CSVESHNEQFF.

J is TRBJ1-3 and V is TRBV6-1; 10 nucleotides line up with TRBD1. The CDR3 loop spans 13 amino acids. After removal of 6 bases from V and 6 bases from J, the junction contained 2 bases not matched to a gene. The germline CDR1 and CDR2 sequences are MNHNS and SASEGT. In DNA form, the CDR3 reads TGTGCCAGCAGACGACAGGGGGCAAACACCATATATTTT. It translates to CASRRQGANTIYF.

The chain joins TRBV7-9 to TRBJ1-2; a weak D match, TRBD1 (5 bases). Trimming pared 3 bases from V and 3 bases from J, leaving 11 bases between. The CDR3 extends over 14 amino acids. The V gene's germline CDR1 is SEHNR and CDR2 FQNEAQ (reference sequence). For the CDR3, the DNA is TGTGCCAGCAGCTTCCCAGGGAGGGACTATGGCTACACCTTC. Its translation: CASSFPGRDYGYTF.

CDR3 sequence: CASSVVGHLNTEAFF. The CDR3 DNA reads as TGTGCCAGCAGCGTAGTAGGACACCTAAACACTGAAGCTTTCTTT. The chain carries TRBV9 and TRBJ1-1, with D perhaps matching TRBD1 (5 bases). This CDR3 spans 15 amino acids. Germline V gene data show CDR1 as SGDLS and CDR2 as YYNGEE. Trimming removed 0 bases at V and 2 bases at J, with 11 bases between. Using reference TRBV9 and TRBJ1-1 for the parts outside the CDR3, the full variable domain is DSGVTQTPKHLITATGQRVTLRCSPRSGDLSVYWYQQSLDQGLQFLIQYYNGEERAKGNILERFSAQQFPDLHSELNLSSLELGDSALYFCASSVVGHLNTEAFFGQGTRLTVV.

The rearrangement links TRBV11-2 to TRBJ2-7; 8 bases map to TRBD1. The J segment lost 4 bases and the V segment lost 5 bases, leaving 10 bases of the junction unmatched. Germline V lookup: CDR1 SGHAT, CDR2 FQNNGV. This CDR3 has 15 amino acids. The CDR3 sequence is CASSPRQGQGYEQYF. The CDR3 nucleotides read TGTGCCAGCAGCCCTAGACAAGGACAGGGATACGAGCAGTACTTC.

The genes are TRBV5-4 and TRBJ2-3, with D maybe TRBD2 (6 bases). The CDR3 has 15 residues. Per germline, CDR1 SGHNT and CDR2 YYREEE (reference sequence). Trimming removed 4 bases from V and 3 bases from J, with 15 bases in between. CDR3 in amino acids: CASSPGPSETDTQYF. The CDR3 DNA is TGTGCCAGCAGCCCTGGTCCTAGCGAGACAGATACGCAGTATTTT.

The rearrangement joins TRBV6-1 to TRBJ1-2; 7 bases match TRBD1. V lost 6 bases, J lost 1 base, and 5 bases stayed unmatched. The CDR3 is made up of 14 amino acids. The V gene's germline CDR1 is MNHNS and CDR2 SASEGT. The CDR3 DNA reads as TGTGCCAGCAGAGAACACAGGGGTAACTATGGCTACACCTTC. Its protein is CASREHRGNYGYTF.

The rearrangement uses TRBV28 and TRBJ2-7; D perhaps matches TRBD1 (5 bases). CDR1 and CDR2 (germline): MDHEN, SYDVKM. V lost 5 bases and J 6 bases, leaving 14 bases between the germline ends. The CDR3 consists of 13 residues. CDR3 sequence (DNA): TGTGCCAGCAGTCGGACATCCCGTGGCGAGCAGTACTTC. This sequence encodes CASSRTSRGEQYF.

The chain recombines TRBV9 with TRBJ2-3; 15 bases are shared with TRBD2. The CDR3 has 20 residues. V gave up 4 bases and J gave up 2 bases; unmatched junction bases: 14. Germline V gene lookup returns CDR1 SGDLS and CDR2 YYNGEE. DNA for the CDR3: TGTGCCAGCAGCATCACCCCGTGGACTAGCGGGGGGGCCCCCACAGATACGCAGTATTTT. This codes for CASSITPWTSGGAPTDTQYF.

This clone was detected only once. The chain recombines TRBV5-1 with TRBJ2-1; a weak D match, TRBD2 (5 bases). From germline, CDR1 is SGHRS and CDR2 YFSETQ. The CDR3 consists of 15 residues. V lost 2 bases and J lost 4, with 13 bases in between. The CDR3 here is CASSLQEGPYNEQFF. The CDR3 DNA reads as TGCGCCAGCAGCTTACAAGAGGGTCCTTACAATGAGCAGTTCTTC.

In nucleotides, the CDR3 is TGTGCCAGCAGTCCACTAGCGGGAGCCTCGTTGGAGCAGTTCTTC. Translated: CASSPLAGASLEQFF. This chain joins TRBV27 and TRBJ2-1; 11 nucleotides align to TRBD2. Trimming removed 5 bases from V and 10 bases from J; junction bases left unmatched: 10. CDR1 MNHEY and CDR2 SMNVEV come from the germline V gene (reference sequence). This CDR3 spans 15 amino acids.

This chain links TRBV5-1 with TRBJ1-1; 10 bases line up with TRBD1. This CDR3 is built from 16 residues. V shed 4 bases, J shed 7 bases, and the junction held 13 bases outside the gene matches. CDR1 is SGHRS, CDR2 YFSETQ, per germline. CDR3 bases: TGCGCCAGCAGCCTGGAAGGGGACAGGGGATTAATTGAAGCTTTCTTT. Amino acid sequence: CASSLEGDRGLIEAFF.

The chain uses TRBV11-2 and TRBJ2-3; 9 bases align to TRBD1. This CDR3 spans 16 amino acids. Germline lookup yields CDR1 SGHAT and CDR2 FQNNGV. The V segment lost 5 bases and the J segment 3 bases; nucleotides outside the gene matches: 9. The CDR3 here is CASSLRTGDGTDTQYF. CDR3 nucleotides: TGTGCCAGCAGCCTTCGGACAGGGGACGGGACAGATACGCAGTATTTT.

The CDR3 protein is CASSPTRETGGYGYTF. The CDR3 bases are TGTGCCAGCTCACCCACACGGGAGACAGGGGGCTATGGCTACACCTTC. The chain has TRBV18 and TRBJ1-2; TRBD1 aligns across 9 bases. Germline V gene data show CDR1 as KGHSH and CDR2 as LQKENI. The CDR3 covers 16 residues. The V and J ends lost 3 bases and 4 bases, in that order; junction bases with no gene match: 9.

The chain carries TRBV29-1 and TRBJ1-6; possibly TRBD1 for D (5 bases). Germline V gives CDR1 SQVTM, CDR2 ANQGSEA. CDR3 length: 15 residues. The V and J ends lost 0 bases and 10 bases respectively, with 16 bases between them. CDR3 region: CSVEDRQGLRSPLHF. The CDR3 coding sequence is TGCAGCGTTGAAGATCGGCAGGGATTACGATCACCCCTCCACTTT. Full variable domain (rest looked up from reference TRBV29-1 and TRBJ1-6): SAVISQKPSRDICQRGTSLTIQCQVDSQVTMMFWYRQQPGQSLTLIATANQGSEATYESGFVIDKFPISRPNLTFSTLTVSNMSPEDSSIYLCSVEDRQGLRSPLHFGNGTRLTVT.

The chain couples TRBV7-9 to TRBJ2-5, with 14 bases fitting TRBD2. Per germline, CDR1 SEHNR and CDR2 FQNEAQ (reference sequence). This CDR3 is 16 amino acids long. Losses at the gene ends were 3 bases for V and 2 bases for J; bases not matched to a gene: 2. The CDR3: CASSLGLAGAQETQYF. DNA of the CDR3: TGTGCCAGCAGCTTGGGACTAGCGGGGGCTCAAGAGACCCAGTACTTC.

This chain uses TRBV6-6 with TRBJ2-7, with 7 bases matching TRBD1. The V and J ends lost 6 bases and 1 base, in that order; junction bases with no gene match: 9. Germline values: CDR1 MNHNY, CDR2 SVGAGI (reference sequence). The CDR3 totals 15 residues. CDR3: CASRPIPGQSYEQYF. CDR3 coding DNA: TGTGCCAGCAGACCTATTCCGGGACAGTCCTACGAGCAGTACTTC.

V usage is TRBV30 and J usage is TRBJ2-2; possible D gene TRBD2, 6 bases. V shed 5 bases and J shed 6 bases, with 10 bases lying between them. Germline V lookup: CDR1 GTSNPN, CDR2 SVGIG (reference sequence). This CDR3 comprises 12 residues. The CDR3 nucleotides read TGTGCCTGGGCCAGGGAGGCCGGGGAGCTGTTTTTT. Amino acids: CAWAREAGELFF.

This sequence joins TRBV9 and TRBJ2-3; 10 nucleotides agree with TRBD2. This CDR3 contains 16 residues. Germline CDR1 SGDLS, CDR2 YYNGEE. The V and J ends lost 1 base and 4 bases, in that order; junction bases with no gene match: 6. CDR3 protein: CASSVHSGGASDTQYF. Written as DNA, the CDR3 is TGTGCCAGCAGCGTACACAGCGGGGGGGCCTCAGATACGCAGTATTTT. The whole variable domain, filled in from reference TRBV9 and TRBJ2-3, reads DSGVTQTPKHLITATGQRVTLRCSPRSGDLSVYWYQQSLDQGLQFLIQYYNGEERAKGNILERFSAQQFPDLHSELNLSSLELGDSALYFCASSVHSGGASDTQYFGPGTRLTVL.

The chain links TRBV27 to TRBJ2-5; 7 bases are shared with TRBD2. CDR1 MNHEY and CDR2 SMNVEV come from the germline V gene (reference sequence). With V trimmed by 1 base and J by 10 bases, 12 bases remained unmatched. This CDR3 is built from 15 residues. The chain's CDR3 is CASSLYSGGRRGQYF. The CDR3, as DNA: TGTGCCAGCAGTTTATACTCGGGAGGCCGTCGGGGCCAGTACTTC.

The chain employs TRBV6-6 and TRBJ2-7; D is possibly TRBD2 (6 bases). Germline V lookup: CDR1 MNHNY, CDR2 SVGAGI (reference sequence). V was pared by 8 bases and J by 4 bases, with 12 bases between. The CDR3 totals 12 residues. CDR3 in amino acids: CASFGGGYEQYF. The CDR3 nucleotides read TGTGCCAGCTTCGGAGGAGGGTACGAGCAGTACTTC.

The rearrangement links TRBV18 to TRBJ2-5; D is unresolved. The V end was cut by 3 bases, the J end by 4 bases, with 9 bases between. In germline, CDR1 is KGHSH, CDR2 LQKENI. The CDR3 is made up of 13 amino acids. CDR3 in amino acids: CASSPPPGETQYF. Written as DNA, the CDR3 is TGTGCCAGCTCACCGCCCCCGGGAGAGACCCAGTACTTC.